In this sample, the clone carrying this T cell receptor beta chain turned up a few times. The entry originates in a study of blood T cell repertoires in COVID-19. Study context: Donors in the United States, Italy and Spain gave samples during acute or convalescent COVID-19. PBMCs, B-cell-depleted T cells, or T cells provided the cDNA or gDNA that made up the material.

Germline V gene data show CDR1 as LNHDA and CDR2 as SQIVND (reference sequence). The CDR3 has 12 residues. Trimming removed 2 bases from V and 5 bases from J, with 4 bases in between. The method was immunoSEQ multiplex PCR; TCRdb's version includes in-frame clones alone and lacks a portion of them. The sample consists of 75,000 to 80,000 clones, 88% of them appearing once. The genes are TRBV19 and TRBJ1-5, with D unresolved. The TCR sequence derives from a human donor in a cohort sampled during active COVID-19. Sequencing input: peripheral blood. CDR3 protein: CASSISDQPQHF. DNA of the CDR3: TGTGCCAGTAGTATATCTGATCAGCCCCAGCATTTT.